The present entry profiles one T cell receptor beta chain with its context. The protocol was immunoSEQ multiplex PCR, while the TCRdb copy is restricted to in-frame clones and leaves out a portion. The sample lists 11,000 to 15,000 clones; 80% to 90% were seen once. This entry is derived from a study of blood T cell repertoires in COVID-19. This TCR derives from a human donor in a cohort sampled during active COVID-19. What was sequenced was peripheral blood.

The CDR3 protein is CASSPGQQNSPLHF. The CDR3, as DNA: TGTGCCAGCAGTCCCGGACAGCAGAATTCACCCCTCCACTTT. The chain links TRBV28 to TRBJ1-6; a weak D match, TRBD1 (6 bases). CDR1 and CDR2 from the germline V gene are MDHEN and SYDVKM. The CDR3 totals 14 residues. Trimming cost V 5 bases and J 7 bases, with 12 bases left between them.